This passage covers 32 T cell receptor beta chains from one sample sequenced in a study of CD8 T cells in Susac syndrome. An amount of RNA that ranged from 0.5 to 1 ug was reverse transcribed with random hexamers. Via MiXCR, TCRdb re-called the immunoSEQ multiplex PCR reads, giving one row per CDR3 protein. The table has 100,000 to 150,000 distinct CDR3 sequences, around 96% seen once. Specimen: CD8+ T cells from PBMCs. All receptors come from a human donor with Susac syndrome.

The count of this clonotype is one. The chain is built from TRBV19 and TRBJ1-1; D gene ambiguous. The CDR3 consists of 11 residues. The germline V gene encodes CDR1 LNHDA and CDR2 SQIVND (reference sequence). The V and J ends lost 4 bases and 9 bases respectively, with 9 bases between them. The CDR3 nucleotides read TGTGCCAGTAGTACCAGTGCCCAAGCTTTCTTT. Translation gives CASSTSAQAFF.

This sequence joins TRBV12-3 or TRBV12-4 and TRBJ1-4; 7 nucleotides agree with TRBD1. CDR3 length: 14 residues. After removal of 6 bases from V and 5 bases from J, the junction contained 6 bases not matched to a gene. CDR3 amino acids: CASSPDRDNEKLFF. CDR3 nucleotide sequence: TGTGCCAGCAGCCCCGACAGGGACAATGAAAAACTGTTTTTT.

The rearrangement uses TRBV27 and TRBJ2-5; D is possibly TRBD1 or TRBD2 (5 bases each). This CDR3 spans 15 amino acids. V was cut by 5 bases and J by 5 bases, with 18 bases left in between. Germline loops: CDR1 MNHEY, CDR2 SMNVEV (reference sequence). The CDR3 DNA reads as TGTGCCAGCAGTACCCATGGGGGACCTGGGGAGACCCAGTACTTC. Translated: CASSTHGGPGETQYF.

This chain uses TRBV30 with TRBJ1-5; TRBD1 agrees at 8 bases. This CDR3 is 13 amino acids long. Germline V lookup: CDR1 GTSNPN, CDR2 SVGIG (reference sequence). With V trimmed by 2 bases and J by 5 bases, 2 bases remained unmatched. This CDR3 is CAWSQGADQPQHF. DNA of the CDR3: TGTGCCTGGAGTCAGGGGGCGGATCAGCCCCAGCATTTT.

The chain combines TRBV25-1 with TRBJ1-4; 8 bases are a match to TRBD1. The CDR3 spans 15 residues. Trimming took 0 bases from V and 7 from J; bases not matched to a gene: 4. Germline CDR1 and CDR2: MGHDK and SYGVNS. The CDR3 nucleotides are TGTGCCAGCAGTGAATATACGGGACAGGTTGAAAAACTGTTTTTT. Translation: CASSEYTGQVEKLFF.

The chain recombines TRBV28 with TRBJ1-5; possible D gene TRBD1, 6 bases. CDR3 length: 17 amino acids. V lost 0 bases and J lost 1, with 13 bases in between. Looked up from germline, CDR1 is MDHEN and CDR2 is SYDVKM. The CDR3 here is CASSLWGAEASNQPQHF. The CDR3 coding sequence is TGTGCCAGCAGTTTATGGGGGGCGGAGGCCAGCAATCAGCCCCAGCATTTT.

CDR3 nucleotides: TGTGCCAGCACCCTCTCTACAGGGTCGCATGGCTACACCTTC. Encoded protein: CASTLSTGSHGYTF. The rearrangement uses TRBV12-3 or TRBV12-4 and TRBJ1-2; TRBD1 might be the D (6 bases). CDR3 length: 14 amino acids. V was shortened by 7 bases and J by 6 bases, with 18 bases between the two germline ends.

This clonotype came up a few times. The chain recombines TRBV6-5 with TRBJ1-5; 8 bases agree with TRBD1. CDR3 length: 19 amino acids. The J segment lost 0 bases and the V segment lost 4 bases, leaving 14 bases of the junction unmatched. The germline gives CDR1 MNHEY, CDR2 SVGAGI. The CDR3 region is CASSSDADRGTYSNQPQHF. DNA for the CDR3: TGTGCCAGCAGTTCCGACGCAGACAGGGGAACGTATAGCAATCAGCCCCAGCATTTT.

This sequence joins TRBV7-2 and TRBJ2-1, with D tentatively TRBD1 (7 bases). Trimming removed 5 bases at V and 6 bases at J, with 14 bases between. The germline CDR1 and CDR2 sequences are SGHTA and FQGNSA. The CDR3 has 14 amino acids. In DNA, the CDR3 is TGTGCCAGCAGCGAGAACAGGGGAGGCAATGAGCAGTTCTTC. Translating it yields CASSENRGGNEQFF. Together with reference TRBV7-2 and TRBJ2-1, the CDR3 gives the full variable domain: GAGVSQSPSNKVTEKGKDVELRCDPISGHTALYWYRQSLGQGLEFLIYFQGNSAPDKSGLPSDRFSAERTGGSVSTLTIQRTQQEDSAVYLCASSENRGGNEQFFGPGTRLTVL.

The V call is TRBV27, the J call TRBJ2-2, with 7 nucleotides matching TRBD1. Germline CDR1 and CDR2: MNHEY and SMNVEV (reference sequence). V was pared by 5 bases and J by 3 bases, with 3 bases of the junction left unmatched. This CDR3 comprises 14 residues. Here the CDR3 reads CASSEGQYTGELFF. The CDR3 DNA reads TGTGCCAGCAGTGAGGGACAGTACACCGGGGAGCTGTTTTTT.

This sequence joins TRBV25-1 and TRBJ2-1, with a weak D call TRBD2 (6 bases). CDR1 and CDR2 from the germline V gene are MGHDK and SYGVNS. V was trimmed by 4 bases and J by 5 bases, leaving 12 bases between them. The CDR3 spans 14 residues. In DNA, the CDR3 is TGTGCCAGCAGTGCGGGAGACCTTGACAATGAGCAGTTCTTC. This sequence encodes CASSAGDLDNEQFF.

This clonotype has a single count. DNA for the CDR3: TGCGCCAGCAGCCAAGAGGAGGGGGATACAGATACGCAGTATTTT. Residues: CASSQEEGDTDTQYF. The chain employs TRBV4-1 and TRBJ2-3; either TRBD1 or TRBD2 may fit D (6 bases each). Germline assignment: CDR1 MGHRA and CDR2 YSYEKL. V lost 0 bases and J 3 bases, leaving 10 bases between the germline ends. The CDR3 contains 15 residues.

V gene TRBV5-1 combines with J gene TRBJ2-5; 7 bases are a match to TRBD1. J gave up 0 bases and V 4 bases, and 6 bases lay outside the gene matches. Germline V gives CDR1 SGHRS, CDR2 YFSETQ. The length of the CDR3 is 15 residues. This CDR3 reads CASSGTTGNQETQYF. The DNA of the CDR3 is TGCGCCAGCAGCGGGACGACAGGGAACCAAGAGACCCAGTACTTC.

This chain links TRBV3-1 with TRBJ2-5; 12 bases align to TRBD2. The junction had 8 bases not matched to a gene; V was cut back by 5 bases and J by 4 bases. The CDR3 covers 16 residues. CDR1 and CDR2 from the germline V gene are LGHDT and YNNKEL (reference sequence). Written as DNA, the CDR3 is TGTGCCAGCAGCATATCGGGACTAGCGGGTGCAGAGACCCAGTACTTC. Translation gives CASSISGLAGAETQYF.

The DNA for the CDR3 is TGTGCCAGCAGCTTAGTCGGAGGACAACGGGGAAACACCATATATTTT. It specifies CASSLVGGQRGNTIYF. This chain links TRBV7-2 with TRBJ1-3, with D tentatively TRBD1 (5 bases). V was trimmed by 1 base and J by 4 bases, leaving 14 bases between them. CDR3 length: 16 amino acids. CDR1 is SGHTA and CDR2 is FQGNSA in the germline V gene.

This sequence joins TRBV29-1 and TRBJ1-1; no definite D call. Trimming removed 3 bases from V and 10 bases from J, with 15 bases in between. Germline values: CDR1 SQVTM, CDR2 ANQGSEA. The CDR3 sequence is 12 residues long. The CDR3 DNA reads TGCAGCGTTGATAGGGCCGGCCAAGGAGCTTTCTTT. Its translation: CSVDRAGQGAFF.

CDR3 DNA sequence: TGTGCCAGCGGAAGGACTCAACAAGAGACCCAGTACTTC. This translates into CASGRTQQETQYF. The gene calls are TRBV2 and TRBJ2-5; a weak D match, TRBD2 (5 bases). Trimming took off 8 bases at V and 2 bases at J, with 12 bases between the two ends. This CDR3 region has 13 residues. CDR1 and CDR2 (germline): SNHLY, FYNNEI. Drawing the rest from reference TRBV2 and TRBJ2-5, the complete variable domain is EPEVTQTPSHQVTQMGQEVILRCVPISNHLYFYWYRQILGQKVEFLVSFYNNEISEKSEIFDDQFSVERPDGSNFTLKIRSTKLEDSAMYFCASGRTQQETQYFGPGTRLLVL.

This chain connects TRBV4-3 to TRBJ1-1; the D is unclear. V gave up 0 bases and J gave up 0 bases, with 8 bases separating them. The CDR3 is made up of 15 amino acids. Germline CDR1 is LGHNA and CDR2 is YSLEER. In nucleotides, the CDR3 is TGCGCCAGCAGCCAAGATACAGAAATGAACACTGAAGCTTTCTTT. The encoded protein is CASSQDTEMNTEAFF.

The CDR3 region is CASSGGDNYEQYF. The CDR3 nucleotides are TGTGCCAGCAGTGGAGGGGACAACTACGAGCAGTACTTC. J is TRBJ2-7 and V is TRBV2; TRBD1 might be the D (6 bases). Trimming stripped 4 bases from V and 3 bases from J, with 10 bases between. Per germline, CDR1 SNHLY and CDR2 FYNNEI. CDR3 length: 13 amino acids.

The chain carries TRBV15 and TRBJ1-1; the D is unclear. Germline V gene sequence: CDR1 LNHNV, CDR2 YYDKDF (reference sequence). Trimming removed 4 bases at V and 1 base at J, with 7 bases between. The CDR3 sequence is 13 residues long. CDR3 DNA: TGTGCCACCAGCACCCAAGGGAACACTGAAGCTTTCTTT. It codes for CATSTQGNTEAFF.

The chain has TRBV9 and TRBJ1-1, with no clear D. CDR1 and CDR2 (germline): SGDLS, YYNGEE. V gave up 0 bases and J gave up 2 bases, with 8 bases separating them. CDR3 length: 14 amino acids. This CDR3 reads CASSVGSINTEAFF. The CDR3 coding sequence is TGTGCCAGCAGCGTAGGCAGTATTAACACTGAAGCTTTCTTT.

This chain links TRBV3-1 with TRBJ1-1; weak D call: TRBD1 (5 bases). CDR1 LGHDT and CDR2 YNNKEL come from the germline V gene (reference sequence). There are 15 residues in the CDR3. V lost 8 bases, J lost 7 bases, and 23 bases lay in between. The CDR3 nucleotides read TGTGCCAGCCGGGGCAGGGATTCCGATGCTTTTGAAGCTTTCTTT. It translates to CASRGRDSDAFEAFF. Full variable domain (outside the CDR3, taken from reference TRBV3-1 and TRBJ1-1): DTAVSQTPKYLVTQMGNDKSIKCEQNLGHDTMYWYKQDSKKFLKIMFSYNNKELIINETVPNRFSPKSPDKAHLNLHINSLELGDSAVYFCASRGRDSDAFEAFFGQGTRLTVV.

The V gene is TRBV9, the J gene TRBJ2-4; D might be TRBD2 (5 bases). V was trimmed by 0 bases and J by 0 bases, leaving 7 bases between them. The CDR3 loop spans 15 amino acids. Germline V gives CDR1 SGDLS, CDR2 YYNGEE. The CDR3 loop is CASSVGLLAKNIQYF. In DNA form, the CDR3 reads TGTGCCAGCAGCGTAGGACTACTAGCCAAAAACATTCAGTACTTC.

The rearrangement joins TRBV12-3 or TRBV12-4 to TRBJ2-7; D gene ambiguous. This CDR3 has 12 residues. Trimming pared 4 bases from V and 1 base from J, leaving 5 bases between. CDR3 protein: CASSSYSYEQYF. CDR3 bases: TGTGCCAGCAGTTCATATTCCTACGAGCAGTACTTC.

V and J are TRBV25-1 and TRBJ2-7; D gene unclear. The CDR3 extends over 14 amino acids. V gave up 7 bases and J gave up 0 bases, with 13 bases separating them. Germline loops: CDR1 MGHDK, CDR2 SYGVNS. DNA for the CDR3: TGTGCCAGCACGGCAGGTGGGTTCTCCTACGAGCAGTACTTC. Its protein product is CASTAGGFSYEQYF.

The chain has TRBV7-3 and TRBJ2-1; 16 nucleotides line up with TRBD2. The germline gives CDR1 SGHTA, CDR2 FQGTGA. V dropped 3 bases and J dropped 8; count of bases not matched to a gene: 4. This CDR3 is 16 amino acids long. The CDR3: CASSFGTSGGDHEQFF. The CDR3 nucleotides are TGTGCCAGCAGCTTTGGGACTAGCGGGGGGGACCATGAGCAGTTCTTC. Full variable domain (rest looked up from reference TRBV7-3 and TRBJ2-1): GAGVSQTPSNKVTEKGKYVELRCDPISGHTALYWYRQSLGQGPEFLIYFQGTGAADDSGLPNDRFFAVRPEGSVSTLKIQRTERGDSAVYLCASSFGTSGGDHEQFFGPGTRLTVL.

The V call is TRBV29-1, the J call TRBJ2-2, with D unclear. CDR3 length: 15 residues. V lost 6 bases and J lost 6, with 20 bases in between. The germline CDR1 and CDR2 sequences are SQVTM and ANQGSEA. The CDR3 nucleotides read TGCAGCGTCGAGACGACGCAAGGTATTCCCGGGGAGCTGTTTTTT. It is translated as CSVETTQGIPGELFF.

This clonotype showed up just once. The chain combines TRBV2 with TRBJ2-7; D might be TRBD1 (6 bases). The CDR3 runs 16 residues. Between the trimmed V and J ends, which lost 7 bases and 5 bases, there was a span of 24 bases. Per the germline V gene, CDR1 is SNHLY and CDR2 is FYNNEI. CDR3 region: CASIPTRQDLTHEQYF. The CDR3 coding sequence is TGTGCCAGCATTCCTACCCGACAGGATCTTACCCACGAGCAGTACTTC.

The CDR3 reads CSVETTGSFSFF. CDR3 in DNA: TGCAGCGTTGAAACCACAGGGAGCTTCTCTTTCTTT. This rearrangement joins TRBV29-1 to TRBJ1-1; tentative D call: TRBD1 (6 bases). Germline CDR1 is SQVTM and CDR2 is ANQGSEA. This CDR3 has 12 residues. Between the trimmed V and J ends, which lost 2 bases and 12 bases, there was a span of 16 bases.

The CDR3 DNA sequence: TGTGCCAGCAGTTTAGCGGTGCGACACAGGGAGCAGTTCTTC. This codes for CASSLAVRHREQFF. This chain joins TRBV12-3 or TRBV12-4 and TRBJ2-1; D is perhaps TRBD1 (5 bases). CDR3 length equals 14 residues. The ends were cut back, 0 bases at V and 10 bases at J, with 13 bases in the middle.

This chain joins TRBV15 and TRBJ1-4; D is perhaps TRBD1 (6 bases). Trimming shortened V by 1 base and J by 4 bases, and 19 bases separated the two germline ends. This CDR3 is 18 amino acids long. Germline CDR1 LNHNV, CDR2 YYDKDF (reference sequence). The CDR3 region is CATSRGDAGENFNEKLFF. The CDR3, as DNA: TGTGCCACCAGCAGAGGCGATGCAGGGGAGAACTTTAATGAAAAACTGTTTTTT.

The gene calls are TRBV3-1 and TRBJ1-1; a weak D match, TRBD1 (6 bases). The V and J ends lost 3 bases and 4 bases respectively, with 18 bases between them. The CDR3 is 16 residues long. Germline assignment: CDR1 LGHDT and CDR2 YNNKEL (reference sequence). CDR3 residues: CASSHIGRGGGTEAFF. CDR3 bases: TGTGCCAGCAGCCACATAGGCCGGGGAGGGGGCACTGAAGCTTTCTTT. Supplemented by reference TRBV3-1 and TRBJ1-1, the full variable domain reads DTAVSQTPKYLVTQMGNDKSIKCEQNLGHDTMYWYKQDSKKFLKIMFSYNNKELIINETVPNRFSPKSPDKAHLNLHINSLELGDSAVYFCASSHIGRGGGTEAFFGQGTRLTVV.